These 10 T cell receptor beta chains share one sample of origin, sequenced in a study of blood T cell repertoires in COVID-19. Repertoires were generated with immunoSEQ multiplex PCR, while TCRdb's copy carries only in-frame clones and drops some. Of 70,000 or so clones listed, about 80% are singletons. Sequencing was carried out using peripheral blood. The receptors come from a human donor in a cohort sampled during active COVID-19.

The rearrangement links TRBV30 to TRBJ1-5; no clear D gene. This CDR3 is 15 amino acids long. V was cut by 5 bases and J by 0 bases, with 14 bases left in between. Germline loops: CDR1 GTSNPN, CDR2 SVGIG (reference sequence). CDR3 bases: TGTGCCTGGTCGCTCGGGGTTAATAGCAATCAGCCCCAGCATTTT. Encoded protein: CAWSLGVNSNQPQHF.

CDR3 coding DNA: TGCGCCAGCAGCTTGGGGACTCTCGGGACTAGCTATGAGCAGTTCTTC. Protein sequence: CASSLGTLGTSYEQFF. The V and J genes are TRBV5-1 and TRBJ2-1; 9 bases map to TRBD2. CDR1 is SGHRS, CDR2 YFSETQ, per germline. The trim removed 0 bases at V and 8 bases at J, leaving 9 bases unmatched. CDR3 size: 16 residues.

The chain links TRBV5-6 to TRBJ1-1; maybe TRBD1 (6 bases). Deletions cut 5 bases from V and 0 bases from J, with 11 bases between. Germline CDR1 is SGHDT and CDR2 is YYEEEE. CDR3 size: 14 residues. CDR3 sequence: CASRKGQMNTEAFF. DNA of the CDR3: TGTGCCAGCAGGAAAGGACAGATGAACACTGAAGCTTTCTTT.

The rearrangement links TRBV4-1 to TRBJ2-1; perhaps TRBD2 as D (6 bases). CDR3 size: 15 residues. Trimming removed 7 bases from V and 9 bases from J, with 22 bases in between. CDR1 is MGHRA and CDR2 is YSYEKL in the germline V gene. The CDR3: CASNFPGTPETEQFF. In DNA form, the CDR3 reads TGCGCCAGCAATTTTCCCGGGACTCCGGAGACTGAGCAGTTCTTC.

There are a few counts of this clone. The V and J genes are TRBV6-2 or TRBV6-3 and TRBJ2-7; D unresolved. This CDR3 region has 12 residues. V dropped 1 base and J dropped 2 bases, with 3 bases sitting between them. Per germline, CDR1 MNHEY and CDR2 SVGEGT. The CDR3 nucleotides read TGTGCCAGCAGTTACTTCACCTACGAGCAGTACTTC. Its protein product is CASSYFTYEQYF.

CDR3 protein: CASGGTGGFNTEAFF. The CDR3 DNA reads TGTGCCAGCGGCGGGACAGGGGGCTTTAACACTGAAGCTTTCTTT. The chain links TRBV2 to TRBJ1-1, with TRBD1 identical over 12 bases. V shed 8 bases and J 2 bases; nucleotides not matched to a gene: 6. The germline V gene encodes CDR1 SNHLY and CDR2 FYNNEI. The CDR3 extends over 15 amino acids.

This clone was seen once. The chain is built from TRBV5-1 and TRBJ2-1, with 8 positions matching TRBD2. CDR1 and CDR2 (germline): SGHRS, YFSETQ. With 0 bases clipped from V and 3 bases from J, the junction kept 5 bases outside the gene matches. This CDR3 contains 16 residues. DNA of the CDR3: TGCGCCAGCAGCTTGGGGGGCAGCGGGGGCTACAATGAGCAGTTCTTC. Translated: CASSLGGSGGYNEQFF.

This chain joins TRBV6-2 or TRBV6-3 and TRBJ2-7; the match to TRBD2 covers 7 bases. The CDR3 has 15 residues. The ends lost 2 bases at V and 1 base at J; junction bases unmatched: 5. In germline, CDR1 is MNHEY, CDR2 SVGEGT. CDR3 in amino acids: CASSYAAGDSYEQYF. The CDR3 DNA follows: TGTGCCAGCAGTTACGCTGCGGGAGATTCCTACGAGCAGTACTTC.

The count of this clone is one. The gene calls are TRBV27 and TRBJ1-1, with D perhaps TRBD1 (5 bases). The CDR3 totals 13 residues. CDR1 and CDR2 from the germline V gene are MNHEY and SMNVEV (reference sequence). Deletions cut 6 bases from V and 4 bases from J, with 12 bases between. CDR3 bases: TGTGCCAGCAGCACCAGGGAGGGCACTGAAGCTTTCTTT. Translating gives CASSTREGTEAFF.

A single count supports this clone. The chain uses TRBV27 and TRBJ1-2; 8 nucleotides match TRBD1. CDR3 length: 14 amino acids. The germline gives CDR1 MNHEY, CDR2 SMNVEV (reference sequence). V was pared by 0 bases and J by 6 bases, with 3 bases of the junction left unmatched. The CDR3 region is CASSLSTGGNGYTF. The CDR3 DNA reads TGTGCCAGCAGTTTATCAACAGGGGGAAATGGCTACACCTTC.